This T cell receptor beta chain was sequenced for a study of blood T cell repertoires in COVID-19. CDR1 is SGHRS, CDR2 YFSETQ, per germline. This CDR3 has 17 residues. After removal of 0 bases from V and 3 bases from J, the junction contained 9 bases not matched to a gene. Method: immunoSEQ multiplex PCR; TCRdb's copy keeps in-frame clones and lacks some. The table lists approximately 150,000 clones, approximately 88% of them singletons. This chain uses TRBV5-1 with TRBJ1-2; 9 positions match TRBD1. The receptor was isolated from a man aged 55 to 70 with active or convalescent COVID-19. The sample consisted of peripheral blood. CDR3 DNA: TGCGCCAGCAGCTTGGCGGGGACAGGGATTAAGTACTATGGCTACACCTTC. Amino acids: CASSLAGTGIKYYGYTF.